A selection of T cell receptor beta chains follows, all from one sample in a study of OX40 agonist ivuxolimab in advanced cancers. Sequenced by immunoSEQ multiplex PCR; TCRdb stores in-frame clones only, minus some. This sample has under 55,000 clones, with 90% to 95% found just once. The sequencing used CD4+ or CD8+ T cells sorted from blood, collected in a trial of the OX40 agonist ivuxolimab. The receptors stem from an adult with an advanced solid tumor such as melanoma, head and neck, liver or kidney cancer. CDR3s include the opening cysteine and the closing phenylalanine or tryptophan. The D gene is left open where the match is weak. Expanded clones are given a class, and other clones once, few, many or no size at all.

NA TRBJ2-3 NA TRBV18 TGTGCCAGCTCACCATACCGGGATACGCAGTATTTT CASSPYRDTQYF
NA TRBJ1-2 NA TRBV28 TGTGCCACCATAGGGGGGATCGACTATGGCTACACCTTC CATIGGIDYGYTF
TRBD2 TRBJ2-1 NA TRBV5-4 TGTGCCAGCAGCTTTAAGGGACTAGCCCCGATAGGGAGGAATGAGCAGTTCTTC CASSFKGLAPIGRNEQFF
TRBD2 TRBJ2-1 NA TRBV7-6 TGTGCCAGCAGCTTACGGTCTAGCGGGAGGCATGACAATGAGCAGTTCTTC CASSLRSSGRHDNEQFF
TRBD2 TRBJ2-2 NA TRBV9 TGTGCCAGCAGCGTAGTAGGAGGGGGACTAGCGGGAGATAGGAACACCGGGGAGCTGTTTTTT CASSVVGGGLAGDRNTGELFF
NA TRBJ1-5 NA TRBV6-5 TGTGCCAGCAGTTACTCGGGCGGAAGGGAATCCCAGCATTTT CASSYSGGRESQHF
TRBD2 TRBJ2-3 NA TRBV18 TGTGCCAGCTCACCTGGAGCGGGAGGATGGGATACGCAGTATTTT CASSPGAGGWDTQYF
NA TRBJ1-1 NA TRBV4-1 TGCGCCAGCAGCCAAGACATGAGAACTGAAGCTTTCTTT CASSQDMRTEAFF
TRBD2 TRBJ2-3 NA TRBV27 TGTGCCAGCAGTCTCTGGACTAGCGGGAGTAGTCCAGATACGCAGTATTTT CASSLWTSGSSPDTQYF
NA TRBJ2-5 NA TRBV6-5 TGTGCCAGCAGTTACAGAGGAGAGACCCAGTACTTC CASSYRGETQYF
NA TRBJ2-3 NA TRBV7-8 TGTGCCAGCAGCTGGGAAGCCGATGATACGCAGTATTTT CASSWEADDTQYF
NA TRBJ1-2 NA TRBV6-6 TGTGCCAGCAGTTATTATGGGGCTGGCTACACCTTC CASSYYGAGYTF
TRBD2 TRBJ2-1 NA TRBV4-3 TGCGCCAGCAGCCAATCTTCCAGCGGGAGGGCCTACAATGAGCAGTTCTTC CASSQSSSGRAYNEQFF
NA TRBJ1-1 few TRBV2 TGTGCCAGCAGTGATAGCCGGGGAAGGAACACTGAAGCTTTCTTT CASSDSRGRNTEAFF
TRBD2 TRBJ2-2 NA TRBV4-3 TGCGCCAGCACTTGGACTAGCGGGAGGGCCGACCTCACCGGGGAGCTGTTTTTT CASTWTSGRADLTGELFF
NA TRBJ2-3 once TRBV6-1 TGTGCCAGCAGTGCACCTCTCGGGGCGACTAGCACAGATACGCAGTATTTT CASSAPLGATSTDTQYF
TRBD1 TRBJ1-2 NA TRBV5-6 TGTGCCAGCAGCCCGGGACAGGGCTACTATGGCTACACCTTC CASSPGQGYYGYTF
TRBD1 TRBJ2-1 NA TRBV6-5 TGTGCCAGCAGTTACTCTTCGGGACAGGACCTCAATGAGCAGTTCTTC CASSYSSGQDLNEQFF